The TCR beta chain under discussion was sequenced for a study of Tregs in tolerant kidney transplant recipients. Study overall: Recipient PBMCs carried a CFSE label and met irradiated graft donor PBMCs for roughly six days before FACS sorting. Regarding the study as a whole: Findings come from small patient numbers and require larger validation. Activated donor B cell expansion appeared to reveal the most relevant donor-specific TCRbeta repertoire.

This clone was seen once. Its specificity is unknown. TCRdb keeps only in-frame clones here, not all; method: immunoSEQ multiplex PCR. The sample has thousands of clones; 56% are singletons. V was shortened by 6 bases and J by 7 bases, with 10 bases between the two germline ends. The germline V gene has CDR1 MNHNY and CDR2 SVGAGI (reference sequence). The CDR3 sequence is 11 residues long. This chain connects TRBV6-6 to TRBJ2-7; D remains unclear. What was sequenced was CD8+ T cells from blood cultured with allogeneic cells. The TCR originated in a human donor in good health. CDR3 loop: CASSSNGEQYF. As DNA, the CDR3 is TGTGCCAGCAGCTCCAACGGGGAGCAGTACTTC.